These 27 T cell receptor beta chains were all obtained from the same sample, sequenced in a study of CD8+CD57+ T cells in acquired aplastic anemia. Genomic DNA served as template for TCR beta VDJ and CDR3 profiling. MiXCR was run by TCRdb on the reads, yielding one entry per CDR3 protein. The sample holds 100,000 to 150,000 distinct CDR3 sequences, 48% seen once. The sample comprised sorted CD4+, CD8+, or CD8+CD57+ T cells (not recorded which) from PBMCs. All receptors come from a human donor in good health, serving as a control.

This clonotype was picked up many times. This chain uses TRBV20-1 with TRBJ2-7, with D unclear. The CDR3 covers 15 residues. CDR1 and CDR2 (germline): DFQATT, SNEGSKA (reference sequence). Trimming removed 2 bases at V and 0 bases at J, with 14 bases between. The CDR3 loop is CSARIPGGVSYEQYF. Written as DNA, the CDR3 is TGCAGTGCTAGAATACCTGGTGGAGTCTCCTACGAGCAGTACTTC.

This clonotype was found many times. The chain couples TRBV20-1 to TRBJ1-4, with 10 bases lining up with TRBD1. This CDR3 is 15 amino acids long. Germline CDR1 reads DFQATT; CDR2 reads SNEGSKA (reference sequence). Losses at the gene ends were 6 bases for V and 7 bases for J; bases not matched to a gene: 11. CDR3 residues: CSASGTGVLREKLFF. The CDR3 bases are TGCAGTGCCAGCGGGACAGGGGTTCTGCGTGAAAAACTGTTTTTT.

The sample holds a few counts of this clonotype. J is TRBJ2-5 and V is TRBV20-1; 10 bases match TRBD2. Germline lookup yields CDR1 DFQATT and CDR2 SNEGSKA (reference sequence). The CDR3 covers 14 residues. V was clipped by 4 bases and J by 3 bases; unmatched bases: 5. CDR3 amino acids: CSATSGGAEETQYF. Written as DNA, the CDR3 is TGCAGTGCTACAAGCGGGGGGGCGGAAGAGACCCAGTACTTC.

The chain links TRBV11-1 to TRBJ1-5, with 9 bases matching TRBD1. The CDR3 has 16 residues. J was trimmed by 6 bases and V by 3 bases; bases with no gene match: 9. Germline CDR1 and CDR2: SGHAT and FQDESV (reference sequence). CDR3 nucleotide sequence: TGTGCCAGCAGCTTGGGGGTGGGACAGGGCAGTCAGCCCCAGCATTTT. Translated, it gives CASSLGVGQGSQPQHF.

V usage is TRBV15 and J usage is TRBJ2-7; 9 bases align to TRBD1. CDR3 length: 16 amino acids. V was clipped by 2 bases and J by 2 bases; unmatched bases: 7. The germline CDR1 and CDR2 sequences are LNHNV and YYDKDF (reference sequence). The CDR3 sequence is CATSRPSGTGTYEQYF. The CDR3 DNA follows: TGTGCCACCAGCAGACCCTCAGGGACAGGGACCTACGAGCAGTACTTC.

V gene TRBV20-1 combines with J gene TRBJ2-7; tentatively, D is TRBD2 (7 bases). This CDR3 region has 15 residues. Germline V gene sequence: CDR1 DFQATT, CDR2 SNEGSKA (reference sequence). Trimming cost V 6 bases and J 2 bases, with 20 bases left between them. The CDR3 is CSAESWAGAAYEQYF. The CDR3 DNA is TGCAGTGCGGAGAGTTGGGCGGGGGCTGCCTACGAGCAGTACTTC.

V is TRBV11-2 and J is TRBJ2-5; D assignment may be TRBD1 or TRBD2 (6 bases each). Germline-derived CDR1 and CDR2 are SGHAT and FQNNGV. The CDR3 runs to 16 residues. Trimming cost V 0 bases and J 3 bases, with 14 bases left between them. In DNA, the CDR3 is TGTGCCAGCAGCTTAGAGGGACTCGGGGGCAAAGAGACCCAGTACTTC. Protein: CASSLEGLGGKETQYF.

V and J are TRBV7-9 and TRBJ1-1, with TRBD1 identical over 7 bases. Germline trimming cut 0 bases from V and 3 bases from J; bases unmatched to any gene: 4. Germline values: CDR1 SEHNR, CDR2 FQNEAQ (reference sequence). The CDR3 runs to 15 residues. CDR3 DNA sequence: TGTGCCAGCAGCTTAGCCTACACAGGGGACACTGAAGCTTTCTTT. Protein sequence: CASSLAYTGDTEAFF.

In the case of this clonotype: The germline gene is not matched at one end of the junction; a read error may be the cause. This chain connects TRBV6-1 to TRBJ2-3, with TRBD1 identical over 8 bases. The V gene's germline CDR1 is MNHNS and CDR2 SASEGT. The CDR3 contains 16 residues. The CDR3 is CASSEYPGGSTDTQYF. The DNA of the CDR3 is TGTGCTAGCAGTGAATACCCAGGGGGCTCCACAGATACGCAGTATTTT.

This clonotype has at least ten counts. The rearrangement links TRBV12-3 or TRBV12-4 to TRBJ1-1; D is possibly TRBD1 (6 bases). This CDR3 is built from 18 residues. Trimming stripped 3 bases from V and 2 bases from J, with 22 bases between. The CDR3, as DNA: TGTGCCAGCAGTTTGGGAACAGGGATTTCACTCCCTAACACTGAAGCTTTCTTT. Its protein product is CASSLGTGISLPNTEAFF.

The J gene is TRBJ2-5, the V gene TRBV7-3; the match to TRBD2 covers 13 bases. Germline lookup yields CDR1 SGHTA and CDR2 FQGTGA. V shed 4 bases, J shed 2 bases, and the junction held 4 bases outside the gene matches. The CDR3 has 16 amino acids. The CDR3 here is CASSSGLAGVQETQYF. The CDR3, as DNA: TGTGCCAGCAGCTCCGGACTAGCGGGGGTACAAGAGACCCAGTACTTC.

This clonotype was picked up many times. CDR3 sequence reads: CASSLFFQGPYEQYF. CDR3 nucleotide sequence: TGTGCCAGCAGTTTGTTCTTTCAGGGGCCCTACGAGCAGTACTTC. V gene TRBV27 combines with J gene TRBJ2-7; weak D call: TRBD1 (6 bases). V lost 3 bases and J 2 bases, leaving 14 bases between the germline ends. The CDR3 is made up of 15 amino acids. CDR1 and CDR2 (germline): MNHEY, SMNVEV (reference sequence).

This clonotype has just a few counts. Given a much more abundant clone one base away, this may be a read error. This sequence joins TRBV7-2 and TRBJ1-1; TRBD1 might be the D (6 bases). This CDR3 is 15 amino acids long. Germline-derived CDR1 and CDR2 are SGHTA and FQGNSA. CDR3 loop: CASGLGGRRNTEAFF. CDR3 DNA sequence: TGTGCCAGCGGCTTAGGGGGTCGGAGGAACACTGAAGCTTTCTTT.

V and J are TRBV20-1 and TRBJ2-7; TRBD2 aligns across 15 bases. V lost 4 bases to trimming and J lost 2 bases; unmatched junction nucleotides: 12. CDR3 length equals 18 residues. From germline, CDR1 is DFQATT and CDR2 SNEGSKA (reference sequence). CDR3 nucleotide sequence: TGCAGTGCTACGGGACTAGCGGGGGGACTACTCAGACCCTACGAGCAGTACTTC. Encoded protein: CSATGLAGGLLRPYEQYF.

The J gene is TRBJ1-5, the V gene TRBV27; 7 bases map to TRBD1. This CDR3 contains 15 residues. V lost 0 bases, J lost 3 bases, and 2 bases stayed unmatched. The V gene's germline CDR1 is MNHEY and CDR2 SMNVEV (reference sequence). CDR3 sequence: CASSLSQGINQPQHF. CDR3 coding DNA: TGTGCCAGCAGTTTATCACAGGGGATCAATCAGCCCCAGCATTTT.

The chain has TRBV7-2 and TRBJ2-1; the D gene is possibly TRBD1 (5 bases). V was shortened by 1 base and J by 12 bases, with 10 bases between the two germline ends. The CDR3 runs to 12 residues. Germline V gene sequence: CDR1 SGHTA, CDR2 FQGNSA. CDR3 loop: CASSLGQGGQFF. CDR3 nucleotides: TGTGCCAGCAGCTTAGGGCAGGGTGGGCAGTTCTTC.

This clonotype appeared many times. The chain uses TRBV20-1 and TRBJ2-3; perhaps TRBD1 as D (5 bases). Germline V CDR1 and CDR2: DFQATT, SNEGSKA (reference sequence). Trimming shortened V by 8 bases and J by 1 base, and 13 bases separated the two germline ends. The length of the CDR3 is 13 residues. In DNA form, the CDR3 reads TGCAGTTTCCTCAGGGTCGGCACAGATACGCAGTATTTT. Its translation: CSFLRVGTDTQYF.

The rearrangement joins TRBV24-1 to TRBJ2-3; TRBD2 aligns across 14 bases. With V trimmed by 10 bases and J by 3 bases, 5 bases remained unmatched. The CDR3 length is 15 residues. Germline CDR1 and CDR2: KGHDR and SFDVKD. CDR3 residues: CATGTSGSSTDTQYF. The DNA of the CDR3 is TGTGCCACGGGGACTAGCGGGAGTTCAACAGATACGCAGTATTTT.

The chain uses TRBV20-1 and TRBJ1-1, with D possibly matching TRBD1 (6 bases). Germline CDR1 and CDR2: DFQATT and SNEGSKA (reference sequence). The CDR3 has 12 residues. Trimming left V 6 bases short and J 3 bases short, with 11 bases between. This CDR3 is CSALQGYTEAFF. For the CDR3, the DNA is TGCAGTGCACTTCAGGGGTACACTGAAGCTTTCTTT.

Details on this clonotype: Relative to the germline gene, one junction end is altered; a read error may explain this. This chain links TRBV7-2 with TRBJ2-7, with D tentatively TRBD2 (5 bases). Germline V lookup: CDR1 SGHTA, CDR2 FQGNSA. The CDR3 sequence is 12 residues long. The CDR3 DNA reads as TGTGCCGGCAGCTTAAGCGGCCACGAGCAGTACTTC. Its translation: CAGSLSGHEQYF.

This clonotype showed up many times. The CDR3 loop reads CASSLVALGTGELFF. The CDR3 DNA is TGTGCCAGCAGCCTGGTTGCCCTAGGGACCGGGGAGCTGTTTTTT. This sequence joins TRBV7-2 and TRBJ2-2; the D is unclear. CDR3 length equals 15 residues. V shed 5 bases and J shed 5 bases, with 15 bases lying between them. The germline V gene encodes CDR1 SGHTA and CDR2 FQGNSA. Combining the CDR3 with reference TRBV7-2 and TRBJ2-2 gives the whole variable domain GAGVSQSPSNKVTEKGKDVELRCDPISGHTALYWYRQSLGQGLEFLIYFQGNSAPDKSGLPSDRFSAERTGGSVSTLTIQRTQQEDSAVYLCASSLVALGTGELFFGEGSRLTVL.

This clonotype was seen ten or more times. The rearrangement links TRBV5-5 to TRBJ1-2; D ambiguous. Trimming took off 1 base at V and 4 bases at J, with 11 bases between the two ends. The germline V gene has CDR1 SGHKS and CDR2 YYEKEE (reference sequence). This CDR3 is 14 amino acids long. CDR3 bases: TGTGCCAGCAGCTTGTTGGAACAGAGCTATGGCTACACCTTC. Its protein product is CASSLLEQSYGYTF.

This clonotype came up many times. The rearrangement links TRBV3-1 to TRBJ1-2, with D unresolved. Germline V gene lookup returns CDR1 LGHDT and CDR2 YNNKEL (reference sequence). This CDR3 spans 15 amino acids. Trimming took 0 bases from V and 2 from J, leaving 10 bases between them. CDR3 in DNA: TGTGCCAGCAGCCAAGATCCATTAACCAACTATGGCTACACCTTC. Its translation is CASSQDPLTNYGYTF.

The chain is built from TRBV24-1 and TRBJ2-5, with 8 nucleotides matching TRBD1. The CDR3 runs 17 residues. V was clipped by 2 bases and J by 5 bases; unmatched bases: 12. CDR1 is KGHDR and CDR2 is SFDVKD in the germline V gene. The CDR3 DNA reads TGTGCCACCAGTGATTCCCCAGGCAGGGGGCGCTGGGAGACCCAGTACTTC. Amino acids: CATSDSPGRGRWETQYF.

In its sample, this clonotype was seen a few times. This rearrangement joins TRBV2 to TRBJ2-7, with TRBD2 identical over 14 bases. The CDR3 has 13 amino acids. Germline-derived CDR1 and CDR2 are SNHLY and FYNNEI. With V trimmed by 7 bases and J by 7 bases, 3 bases remained unmatched. DNA of the CDR3: TGTGCCAGCACCGGACTAGCGGGAGGTGAGCAGTACTTC. As protein: CASTGLAGGEQYF.

At least ten counts were recorded for this clonotype. The genes are TRBV20-1 and TRBJ2-7, with TRBD2 matching 13 bases. The germline CDR1 and CDR2 sequences are DFQATT and SNEGSKA (reference sequence). The junction had 3 bases not matched to a gene; V was cut back by 4 bases and J by 0 bases. The CDR3 sequence is 15 residues long. This chain's CDR3 is CSATRTSGGSYEQYF. The CDR3, as DNA: TGCAGTGCTACCAGGACTAGCGGGGGCTCCTACGAGCAGTACTTC.

The J gene is TRBJ1-1, the V gene TRBV7-3; possible D gene TRBD1, 5 bases. This CDR3 has 13 amino acids. CDR1 is SGHTA and CDR2 is FQGTGA in the germline V gene. V was trimmed by 9 bases and J by 1 base, leaving 12 bases between them. The CDR3 loop reads CASGQGPNTEAFF. As DNA, the CDR3 is TGTGCCAGTGGGCAGGGCCCGAACACTGAAGCTTTCTTT.